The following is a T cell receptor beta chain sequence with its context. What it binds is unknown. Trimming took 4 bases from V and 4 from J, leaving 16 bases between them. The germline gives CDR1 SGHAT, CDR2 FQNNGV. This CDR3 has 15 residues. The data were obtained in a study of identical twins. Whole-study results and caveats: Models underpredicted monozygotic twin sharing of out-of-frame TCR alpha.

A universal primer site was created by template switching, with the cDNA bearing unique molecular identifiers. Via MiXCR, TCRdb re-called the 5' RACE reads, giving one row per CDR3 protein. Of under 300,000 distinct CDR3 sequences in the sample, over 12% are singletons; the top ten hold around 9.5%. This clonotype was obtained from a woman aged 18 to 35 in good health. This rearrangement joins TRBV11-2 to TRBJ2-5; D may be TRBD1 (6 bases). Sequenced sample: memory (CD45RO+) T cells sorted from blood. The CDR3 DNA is TGTGCCAGCAGCTGGCACAGGGCCGCAGGAGAGACCCAGTACTTC. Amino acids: CASSWHRAAGETQYF.